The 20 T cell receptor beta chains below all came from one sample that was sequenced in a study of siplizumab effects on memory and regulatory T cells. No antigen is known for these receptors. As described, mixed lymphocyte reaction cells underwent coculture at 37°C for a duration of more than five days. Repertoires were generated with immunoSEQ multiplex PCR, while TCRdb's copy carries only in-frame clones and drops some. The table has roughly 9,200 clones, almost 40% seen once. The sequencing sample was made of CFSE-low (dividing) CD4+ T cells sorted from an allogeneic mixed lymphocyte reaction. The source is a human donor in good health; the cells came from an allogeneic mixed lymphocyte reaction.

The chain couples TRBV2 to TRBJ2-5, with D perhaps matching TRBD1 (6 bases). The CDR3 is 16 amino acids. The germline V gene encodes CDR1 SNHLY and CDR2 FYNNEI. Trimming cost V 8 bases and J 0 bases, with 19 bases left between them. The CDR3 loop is CASETGQTLYQETQYF. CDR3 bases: TGTGCCAGCGAGACCGGACAGACACTGTACCAAGAGACCCAGTACTTC.

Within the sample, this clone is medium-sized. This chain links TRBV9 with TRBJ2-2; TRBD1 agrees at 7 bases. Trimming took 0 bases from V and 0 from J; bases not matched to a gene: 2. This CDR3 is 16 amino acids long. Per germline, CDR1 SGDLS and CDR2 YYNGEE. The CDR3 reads CASSVVDRANTGELFF. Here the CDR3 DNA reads TGTGCCAGCAGCGTAGTTGACAGGGCGAACACCGGGGAGCTGTTTTTT. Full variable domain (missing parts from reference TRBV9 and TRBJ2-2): DSGVTQTPKHLITATGQRVTLRCSPRSGDLSVYWYQQSLDQGLQFLIQYYNGEERAKGNILERFSAQQFPDLHSELNLSSLELGDSALYFCASSVVDRANTGELFFGEGSRLTVL.

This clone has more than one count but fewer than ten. The CDR3 protein is CASGSGRPAMYQETQYF. The CDR3 coding sequence is TGTGCCAGTGGGTCGGGTAGGCCAGCCATGTACCAAGAGACCCAGTACTTC. The rearrangement uses TRBV19 and TRBJ2-5; unclear D gene. CDR1 is LNHDA and CDR2 is SQIVND in the germline V gene (reference sequence). With 8 bases removed from V and 0 bases from J, the gap between germline ends came to 22 bases. The CDR3 consists of 17 residues.

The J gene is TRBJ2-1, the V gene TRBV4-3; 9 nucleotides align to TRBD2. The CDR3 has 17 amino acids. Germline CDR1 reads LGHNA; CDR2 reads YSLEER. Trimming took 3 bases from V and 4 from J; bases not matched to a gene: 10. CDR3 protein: CASSQVPGLAGYNEQFF. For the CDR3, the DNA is TGCGCCAGCAGCCAGGTACCGGGACTAGCCGGATACAATGAGCAGTTCTTC.

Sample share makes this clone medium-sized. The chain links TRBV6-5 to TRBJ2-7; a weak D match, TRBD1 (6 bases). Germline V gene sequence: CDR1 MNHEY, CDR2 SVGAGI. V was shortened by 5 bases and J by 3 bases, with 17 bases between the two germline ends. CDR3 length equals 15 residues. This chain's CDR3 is CASSQRTVPYYEQYF. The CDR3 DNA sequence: TGTGCCAGCAGTCAAAGGACAGTCCCCTACTACGAGCAGTACTTC.

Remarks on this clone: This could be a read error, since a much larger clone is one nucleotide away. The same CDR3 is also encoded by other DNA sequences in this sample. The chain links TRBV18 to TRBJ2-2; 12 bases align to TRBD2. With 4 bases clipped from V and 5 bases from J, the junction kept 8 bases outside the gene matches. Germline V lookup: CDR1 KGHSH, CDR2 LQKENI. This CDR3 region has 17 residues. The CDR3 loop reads CASSRRLAGVNTGELFF. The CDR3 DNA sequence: TGTGCCAGCTCACGCCGACTAGCGGGAGTAAATACCGGGGAGCTGTTTTTT.

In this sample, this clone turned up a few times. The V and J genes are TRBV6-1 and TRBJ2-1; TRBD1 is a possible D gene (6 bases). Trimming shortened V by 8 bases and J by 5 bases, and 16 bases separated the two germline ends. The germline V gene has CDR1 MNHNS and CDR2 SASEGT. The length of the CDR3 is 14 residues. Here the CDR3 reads CASQKRGQNNEQFF. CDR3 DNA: TGTGCCAGCCAGAAGAGGGGACAAAACAATGAGCAGTTCTTC.

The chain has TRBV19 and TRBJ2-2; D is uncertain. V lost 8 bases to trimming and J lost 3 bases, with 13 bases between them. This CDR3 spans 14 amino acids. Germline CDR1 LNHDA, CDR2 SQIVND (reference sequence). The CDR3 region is CASGWQVHTGELFF. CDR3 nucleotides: TGTGCCAGTGGTTGGCAGGTCCACACCGGGGAGCTGTTTTTT.

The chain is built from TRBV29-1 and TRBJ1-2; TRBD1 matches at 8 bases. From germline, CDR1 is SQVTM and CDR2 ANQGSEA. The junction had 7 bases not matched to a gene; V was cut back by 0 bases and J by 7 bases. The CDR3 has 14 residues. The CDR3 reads CSVEDDRGVGGYTF. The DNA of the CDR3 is TGCAGCGTTGAAGATGACAGGGGAGTAGGTGGCTACACCTTC. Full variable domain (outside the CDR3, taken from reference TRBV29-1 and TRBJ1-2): SAVISQKPSRDICQRGTSLTIQCQVDSQVTMMFWYRQQPGQSLTLIATANQGSEATYESGFVIDKFPISRPNLTFSTLTVSNMSPEDSSIYLCSVEDDRGVGGYTFGSGTRLTVV.

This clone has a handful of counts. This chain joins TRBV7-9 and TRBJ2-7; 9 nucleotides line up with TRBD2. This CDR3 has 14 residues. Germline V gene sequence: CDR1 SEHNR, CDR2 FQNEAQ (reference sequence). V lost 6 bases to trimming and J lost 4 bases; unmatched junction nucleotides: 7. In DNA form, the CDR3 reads TGTGCCAGCAGTCCCCGGGCGGGAGGGTACGAGCAGTACTTC. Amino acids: CASSPRAGGYEQYF.

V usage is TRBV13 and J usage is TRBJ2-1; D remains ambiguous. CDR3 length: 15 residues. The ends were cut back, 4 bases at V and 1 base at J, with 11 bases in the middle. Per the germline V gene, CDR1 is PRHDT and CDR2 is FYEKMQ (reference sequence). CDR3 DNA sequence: TGTGCCAGCAGCTCCGTGTCTGGTTCCTACAATGAGCAGTTCTTC. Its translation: CASSSVSGSYNEQFF. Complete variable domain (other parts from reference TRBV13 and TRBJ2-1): AAGVIQSPRHLIKEKRETATLKCYPIPRHDTVYWYQQGPGQDPQFLISFYEKMQSDKGSIPDRFSAQQFSDYHSELNMSSLELGDSALYFCASSSVSGSYNEQFFGPGTRLTVL.

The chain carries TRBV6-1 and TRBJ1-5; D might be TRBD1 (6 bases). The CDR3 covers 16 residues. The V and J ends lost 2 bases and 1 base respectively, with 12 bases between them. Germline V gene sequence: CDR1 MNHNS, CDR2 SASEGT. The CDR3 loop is CASSEWGADSNQPQHF. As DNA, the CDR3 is TGTGCCAGCAGTGAATGGGGGGCGGACAGCAATCAGCCCCAGCATTTT.

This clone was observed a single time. CDR3 loop: CASSIGRERYTQYF. CDR3 DNA: TGTGCCAGTAGTATAGGGAGGGAAAGGTATACGCAGTATTTT. The chain links TRBV19 to TRBJ2-3, with D possibly TRBD2 on 6 matching bases. V shed 1 base and J shed 7 bases, with 12 bases lying between them. CDR3 length: 14 amino acids. Germline values: CDR1 LNHDA, CDR2 SQIVND (reference sequence).

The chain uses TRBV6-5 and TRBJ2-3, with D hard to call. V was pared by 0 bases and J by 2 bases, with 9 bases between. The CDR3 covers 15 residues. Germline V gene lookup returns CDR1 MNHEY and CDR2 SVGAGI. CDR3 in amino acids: CASSYSPVYTDTQYF. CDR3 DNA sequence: TGTGCCAGCAGTTACTCGCCGGTGTACACAGATACGCAGTATTTT.

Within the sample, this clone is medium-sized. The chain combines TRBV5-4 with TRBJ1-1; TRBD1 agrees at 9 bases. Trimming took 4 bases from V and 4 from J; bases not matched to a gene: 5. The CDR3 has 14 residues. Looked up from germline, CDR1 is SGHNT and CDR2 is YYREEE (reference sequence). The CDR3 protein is CASSRDRAITEAFF. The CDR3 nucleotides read TGTGCCAGCAGCCGGGACAGGGCCATCACTGAAGCTTTCTTT. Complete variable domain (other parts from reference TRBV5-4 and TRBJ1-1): ETGVTQSPTHLIKTRGQQVTLRCSSQSGHNTVSWYQQALGQGPQFIFQYYREEENGRGNFPPRFSGLQFPNYSSELNVNALELDDSALYLCASSRDRAITEAFFGQGTRLTVV.

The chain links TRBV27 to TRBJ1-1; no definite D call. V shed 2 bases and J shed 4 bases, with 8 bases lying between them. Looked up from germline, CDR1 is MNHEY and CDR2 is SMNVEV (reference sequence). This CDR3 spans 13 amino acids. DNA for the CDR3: TGTGCCAGCAGTTTAAAAGGTTTCACTGAAGCTTTCTTT. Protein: CASSLKGFTEAFF.

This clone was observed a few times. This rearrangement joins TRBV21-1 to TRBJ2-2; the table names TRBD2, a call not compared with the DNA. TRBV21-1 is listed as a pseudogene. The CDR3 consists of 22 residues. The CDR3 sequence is CASSKVSGLAGPRTANTGELFF. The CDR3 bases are TGTGCCAGCAGCAAAGTATCGGGACTAGCGGGACCCCGGACCGCGAACACCGGGGAGCTGTTTTTT.

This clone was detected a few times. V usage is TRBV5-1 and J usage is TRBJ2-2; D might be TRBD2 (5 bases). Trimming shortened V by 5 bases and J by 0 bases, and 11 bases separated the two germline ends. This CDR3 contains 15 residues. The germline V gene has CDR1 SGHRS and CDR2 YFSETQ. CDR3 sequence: CASRPGIANTGELFF. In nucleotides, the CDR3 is TGCGCCAGCAGGCCGGGGATAGCGAACACCGGGGAGCTGTTTTTT.

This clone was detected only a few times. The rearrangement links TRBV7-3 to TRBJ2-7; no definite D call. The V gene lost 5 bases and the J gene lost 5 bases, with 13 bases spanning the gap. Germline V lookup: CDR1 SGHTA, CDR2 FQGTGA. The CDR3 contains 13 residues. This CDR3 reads CASSLYPGDEQYF. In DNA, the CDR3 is TGTGCCAGCAGCCTCTACCCCGGAGACGAGCAGTACTTC.

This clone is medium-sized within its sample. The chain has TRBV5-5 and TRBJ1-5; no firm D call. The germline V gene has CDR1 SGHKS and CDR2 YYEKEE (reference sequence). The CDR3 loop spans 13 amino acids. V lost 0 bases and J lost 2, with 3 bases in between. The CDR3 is CASSLDGNQPQHF. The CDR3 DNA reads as TGTGCCAGCAGCTTGGATGGCAATCAGCCCCAGCATTTT.